Many counts were recorded for the clone carrying this T cell receptor beta chain. Its specificity is unknown. The data stem from a study of T cells in Graves' hyperthyroidism and ophthalmopathy. Study conclusions and caveats: Peripheral blood also featured most of the thyroid clonotypes expanded above 0.001.

Germline V lookup: CDR1 MNHNS, CDR2 SASEGT. Trimming removed 2 bases at V and 11 bases at J, with 13 bases between. This CDR3 has 13 amino acids. RNA transcripts provided the source from which TCR beta CDR3 regions were amplified. Primed by the HTBI set, a first-round RT-PCR was run on the TCR CDR3. TCRdb reanalysed the multiplex PCR reads using MiXCR and keeps one entry per CDR3 protein. The sample has approximately 600,000 distinct CDR3 sequences, around 20% seen once. PBMCs stemmed from over 7.5 ml fresh peripheral blood. The source of this sequence is a man aged 25-40 years with Graves' ophthalmopathy. This chain uses TRBV6-1 with TRBJ1-5; D call uncertain. The source material was blood. The CDR3 bases are TGTGCCAGCAGTGAACCGGTCGGTAGGACCCAGCATTTT. Translating it yields CASSEPVGRTQHF.